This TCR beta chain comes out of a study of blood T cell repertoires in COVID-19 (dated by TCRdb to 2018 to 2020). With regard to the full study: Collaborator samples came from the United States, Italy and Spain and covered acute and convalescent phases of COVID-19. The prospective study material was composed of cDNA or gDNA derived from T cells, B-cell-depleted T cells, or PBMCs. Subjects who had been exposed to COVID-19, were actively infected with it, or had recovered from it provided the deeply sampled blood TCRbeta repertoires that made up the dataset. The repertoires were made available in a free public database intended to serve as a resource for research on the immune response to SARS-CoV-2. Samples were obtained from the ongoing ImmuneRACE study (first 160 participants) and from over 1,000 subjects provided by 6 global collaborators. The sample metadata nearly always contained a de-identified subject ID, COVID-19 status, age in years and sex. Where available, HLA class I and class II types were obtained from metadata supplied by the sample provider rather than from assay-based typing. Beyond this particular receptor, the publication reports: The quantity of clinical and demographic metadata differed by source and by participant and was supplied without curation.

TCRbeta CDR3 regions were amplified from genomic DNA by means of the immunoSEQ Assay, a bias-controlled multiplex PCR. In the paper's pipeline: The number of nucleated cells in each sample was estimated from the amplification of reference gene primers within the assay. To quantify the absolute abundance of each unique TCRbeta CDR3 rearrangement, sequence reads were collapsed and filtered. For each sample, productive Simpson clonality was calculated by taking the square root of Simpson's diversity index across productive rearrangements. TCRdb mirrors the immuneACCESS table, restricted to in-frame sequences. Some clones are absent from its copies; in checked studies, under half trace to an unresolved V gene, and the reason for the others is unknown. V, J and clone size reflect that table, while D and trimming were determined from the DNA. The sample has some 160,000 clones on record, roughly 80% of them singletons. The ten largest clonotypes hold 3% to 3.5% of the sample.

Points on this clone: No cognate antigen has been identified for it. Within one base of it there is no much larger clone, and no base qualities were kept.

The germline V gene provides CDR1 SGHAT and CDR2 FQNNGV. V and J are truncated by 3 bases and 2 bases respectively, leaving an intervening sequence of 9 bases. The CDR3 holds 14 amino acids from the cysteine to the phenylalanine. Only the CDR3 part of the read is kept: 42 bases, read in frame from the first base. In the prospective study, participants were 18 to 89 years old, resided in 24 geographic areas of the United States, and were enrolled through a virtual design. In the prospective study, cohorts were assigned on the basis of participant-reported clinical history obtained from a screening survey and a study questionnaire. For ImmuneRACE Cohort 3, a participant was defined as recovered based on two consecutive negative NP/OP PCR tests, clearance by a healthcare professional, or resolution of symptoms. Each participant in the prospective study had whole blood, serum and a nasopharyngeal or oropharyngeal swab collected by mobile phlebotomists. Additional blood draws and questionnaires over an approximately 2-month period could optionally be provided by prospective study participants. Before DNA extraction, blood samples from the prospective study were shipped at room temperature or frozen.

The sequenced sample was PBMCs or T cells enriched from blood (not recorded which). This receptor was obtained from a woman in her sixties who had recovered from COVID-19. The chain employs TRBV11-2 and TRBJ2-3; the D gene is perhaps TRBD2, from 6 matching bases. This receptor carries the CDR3 CASSLRDATDTQYF. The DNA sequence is TGTGCCAGCAGCTTGCGGGATGCCACAGATACGCAGTATTTT.